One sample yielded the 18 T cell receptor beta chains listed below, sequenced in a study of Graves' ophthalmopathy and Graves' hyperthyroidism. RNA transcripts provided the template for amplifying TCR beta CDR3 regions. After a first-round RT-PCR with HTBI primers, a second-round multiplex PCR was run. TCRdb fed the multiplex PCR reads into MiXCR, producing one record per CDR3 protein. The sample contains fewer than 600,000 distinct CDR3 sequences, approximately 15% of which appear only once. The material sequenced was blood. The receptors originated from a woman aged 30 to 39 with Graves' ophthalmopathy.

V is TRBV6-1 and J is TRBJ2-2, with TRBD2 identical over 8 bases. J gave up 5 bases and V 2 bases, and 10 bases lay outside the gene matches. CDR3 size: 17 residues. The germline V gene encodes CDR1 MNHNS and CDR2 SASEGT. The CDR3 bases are TGTGCCAGCAGTGAATTCACAGCGGGAGATAGGACCGGGGAGCTGTTTTTT. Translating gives CASSEFTAGDRTGELFF.

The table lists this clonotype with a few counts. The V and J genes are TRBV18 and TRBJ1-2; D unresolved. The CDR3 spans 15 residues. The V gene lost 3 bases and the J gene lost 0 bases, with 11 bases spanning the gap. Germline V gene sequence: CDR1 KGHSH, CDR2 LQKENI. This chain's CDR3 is CASSPSLTTNYGYTF. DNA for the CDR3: TGTGCCAGCTCACCTTCACTTACAACTAACTATGGCTACACCTTC.

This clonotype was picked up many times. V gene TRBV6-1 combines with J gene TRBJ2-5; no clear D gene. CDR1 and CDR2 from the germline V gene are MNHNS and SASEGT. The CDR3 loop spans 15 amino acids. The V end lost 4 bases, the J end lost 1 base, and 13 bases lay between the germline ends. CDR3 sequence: CASSGTRSTQETQYF. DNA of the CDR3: TGTGCCAGCAGTGGAACCCGGTCCACCCAAGAGACCCAGTACTTC.

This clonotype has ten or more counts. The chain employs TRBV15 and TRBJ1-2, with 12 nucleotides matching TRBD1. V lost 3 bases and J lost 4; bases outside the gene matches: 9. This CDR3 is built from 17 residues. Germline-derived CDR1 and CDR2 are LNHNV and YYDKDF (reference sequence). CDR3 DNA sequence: TGTGCCACCAGCAGTGGGGGACAGGGGGCCAACACCTATGGCTACACCTTC. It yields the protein CATSSGGQGANTYGYTF.

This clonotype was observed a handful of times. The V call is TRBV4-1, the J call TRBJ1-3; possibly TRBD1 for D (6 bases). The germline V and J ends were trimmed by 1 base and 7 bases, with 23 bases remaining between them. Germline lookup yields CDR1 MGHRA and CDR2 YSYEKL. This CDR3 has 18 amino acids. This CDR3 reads CASSQGTGTSGNTNTIYF. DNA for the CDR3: TGCGCCAGCAGCCAAGGGACCGGGACATCTGGAAACACCAACACCATATATTTT.

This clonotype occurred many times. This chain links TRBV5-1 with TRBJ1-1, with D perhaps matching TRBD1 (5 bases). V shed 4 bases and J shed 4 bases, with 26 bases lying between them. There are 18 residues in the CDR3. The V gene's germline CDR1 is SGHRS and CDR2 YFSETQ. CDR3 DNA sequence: TGCGCCAGCAGCGCTACCGGGACGGTAAAATCCTGGGGCACTGAAGCTTTCTTT. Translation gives CASSATGTVKSWGTEAFF.

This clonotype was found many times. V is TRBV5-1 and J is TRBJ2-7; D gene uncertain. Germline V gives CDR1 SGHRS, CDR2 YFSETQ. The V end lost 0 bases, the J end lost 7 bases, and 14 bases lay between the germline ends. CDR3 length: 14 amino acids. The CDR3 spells CASSLGPVTWEQYF. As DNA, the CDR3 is TGCGCCAGCAGCTTGGGACCCGTCACTTGGGAGCAGTACTTC.

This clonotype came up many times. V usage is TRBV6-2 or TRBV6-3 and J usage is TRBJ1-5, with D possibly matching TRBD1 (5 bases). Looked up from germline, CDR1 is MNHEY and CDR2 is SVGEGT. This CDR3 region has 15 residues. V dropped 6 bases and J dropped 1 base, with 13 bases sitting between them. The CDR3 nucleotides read TGTGCCAGCAGATCCGGGACGGAGAGCAATCAGCCCCAGCATTTT. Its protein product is CASRSGTESNQPQHF.

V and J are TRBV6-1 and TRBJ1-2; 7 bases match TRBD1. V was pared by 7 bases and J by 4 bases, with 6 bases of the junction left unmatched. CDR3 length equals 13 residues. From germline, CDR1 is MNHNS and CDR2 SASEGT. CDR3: CASNKDRTYGYTF. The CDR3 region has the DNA TGTGCCAGCAACAAGGACAGGACCTATGGCTACACCTTC.

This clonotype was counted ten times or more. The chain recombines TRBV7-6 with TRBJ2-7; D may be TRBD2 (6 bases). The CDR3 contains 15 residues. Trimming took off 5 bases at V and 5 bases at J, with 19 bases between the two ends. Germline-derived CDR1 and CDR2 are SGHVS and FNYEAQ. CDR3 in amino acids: CASSPRPGEVHEQYF. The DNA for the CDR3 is TGTGCCAGCAGCCCACGGCCGGGGGAGGTCCACGAGCAGTACTTC. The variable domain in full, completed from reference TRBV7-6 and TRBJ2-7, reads GAGVSQSPRYKVTKRGQDVALRCDPISGHVSLYWYRQALGQGPEFLTYFNYEAQQDKSGLPNDRFSAERPEGSISTLTIQRTEQRDSAMYRCASSPRPGEVHEQYFGPGTRLTVT.

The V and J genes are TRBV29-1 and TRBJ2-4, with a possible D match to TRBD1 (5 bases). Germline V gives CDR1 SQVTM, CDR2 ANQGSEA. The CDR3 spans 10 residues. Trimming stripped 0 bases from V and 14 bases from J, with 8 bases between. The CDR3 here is CSVEDRVKYF. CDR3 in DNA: TGCAGCGTTGAAGACAGGGTTAAGTACTTC.

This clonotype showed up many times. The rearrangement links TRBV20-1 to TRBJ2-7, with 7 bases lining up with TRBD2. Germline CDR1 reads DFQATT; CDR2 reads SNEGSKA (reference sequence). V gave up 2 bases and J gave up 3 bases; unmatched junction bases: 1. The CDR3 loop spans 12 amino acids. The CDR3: CSARLADYEQYF. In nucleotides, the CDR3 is TGCAGTGCTAGACTAGCGGACTACGAGCAGTACTTC.

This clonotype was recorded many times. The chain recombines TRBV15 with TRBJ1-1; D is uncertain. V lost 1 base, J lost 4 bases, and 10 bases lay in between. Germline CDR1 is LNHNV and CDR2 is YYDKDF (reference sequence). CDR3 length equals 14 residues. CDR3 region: CATSRAGSVTEAFF. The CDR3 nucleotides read TGTGCCACCAGCAGAGCTGGGTCTGTCACTGAAGCTTTCTTT.

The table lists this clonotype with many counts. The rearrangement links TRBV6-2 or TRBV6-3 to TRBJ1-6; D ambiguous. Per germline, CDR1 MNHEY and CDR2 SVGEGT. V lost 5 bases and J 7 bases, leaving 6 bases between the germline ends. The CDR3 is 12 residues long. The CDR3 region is CASSTPNSPLHF. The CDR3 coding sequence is TGTGCCAGCAGTACCCCAAATTCACCCCTCCACTTT.

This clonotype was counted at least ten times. CDR3 DNA: TGTGCCAGCAGTTTATCCGGGCGACTGAACACTGAAGCTTTCTTT. It specifies CASSLSGRLNTEAFF. The J gene is TRBJ1-1, the V gene TRBV12-3 or TRBV12-4; no reliable D call. The ends were cut back, 2 bases at V and 0 bases at J, with 10 bases in the middle. The CDR3 is 15 residues long.

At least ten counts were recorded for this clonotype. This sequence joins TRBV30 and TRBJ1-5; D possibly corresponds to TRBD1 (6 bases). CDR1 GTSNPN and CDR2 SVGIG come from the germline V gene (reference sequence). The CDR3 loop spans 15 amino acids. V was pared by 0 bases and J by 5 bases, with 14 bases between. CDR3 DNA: TGTGCCTGGAGTGTAAGGGGGAATTTGGATCAGCCCCAGCATTTT. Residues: CAWSVRGNLDQPQHF.

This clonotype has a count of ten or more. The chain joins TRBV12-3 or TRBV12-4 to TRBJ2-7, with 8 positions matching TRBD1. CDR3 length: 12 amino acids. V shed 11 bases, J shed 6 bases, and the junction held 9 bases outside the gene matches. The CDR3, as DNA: TGTGCCTGCCGGTCAGGGGGCTCCGAGCAGTACTTC. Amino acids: CACRSGGSEQYF.

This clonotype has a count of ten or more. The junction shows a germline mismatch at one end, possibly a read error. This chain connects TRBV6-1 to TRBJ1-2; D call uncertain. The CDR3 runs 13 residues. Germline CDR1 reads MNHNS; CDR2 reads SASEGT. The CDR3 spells CVSGRLGHYGYTF. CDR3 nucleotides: TGTGTCAGCGGTCGGTTGGGCCACTATGGCTACACCTTC.